The 9 T cell receptor beta chains presented below share a single source sample, sequenced in a study of blood T cell repertoires in COVID-19. Assay: immunoSEQ multiplex PCR; the TCRdb copy retains only in-frame clones and omits some. This sample yields about 190,000 clones, of which around four fifths are seen a single time; 14% belongs to the top ten. The sample comprised peripheral blood. These receptor sequences come from a man younger than 40 with active or convalescent COVID-19.

This chain uses TRBV12-5 with TRBJ1-3; TRBD1 aligns across 8 bases. In germline, CDR1 is LGHNT, CDR2 FRNRAP. This CDR3 comprises 14 residues. V dropped 6 bases and J dropped 6; count of bases not matched to a gene: 7. The CDR3 nucleotides are TGTGCTAGTGGATCAGGACAGGGTCAAAACACCATATATTTT. Residues: CASGSGQGQNTIYF.

This chain uses TRBV6-5 with TRBJ1-2; TRBD1 matches at 7 bases. The CDR3 loop spans 15 amino acids. The trim removed 0 bases at V and 2 bases at J, leaving 3 bases unmatched. Germline CDR1 is MNHEY and CDR2 is SVGAGI. CDR3 coding DNA: TGTGCCAGCAGTTACTCACGGGGACAGAACTATGGCTACACCTTC. Amino acids: CASSYSRGQNYGYTF.

J is TRBJ1-1 and V is TRBV7-3, with TRBD1 identical over 11 bases. After removal of 3 bases from V and 1 base from J, the junction contained 7 bases not matched to a gene. CDR3 size: 17 residues. Per the germline V gene, CDR1 is SGHTA and CDR2 is FQGTGA. CDR3 sequence (DNA): TGTGCCAGCAGCTTCACCGGGACAGGGGGTCCGAACACTGAAGCTTTCTTT. Its protein product is CASSFTGTGGPNTEAFF.

The chain uses TRBV7-2 and TRBJ2-7, with D perhaps TRBD2 (5 bases). V was pared by 4 bases and J by 2 bases, with 9 bases between. CDR3 length equals 13 residues. Germline V gene data show CDR1 as SGHTA and CDR2 as FQGNSA. The CDR3 region has the DNA TGTGCCAGCAGCTATCTTAGCGCCTACGAGCAGTACTTC. Protein: CASSYLSAYEQYF.

The chain carries TRBV5-1 and TRBJ1-2; 9 positions agree with TRBD1. The CDR3 totals 15 residues. Germline CDR1 is SGHRS and CDR2 is YFSETQ. Trimming took 4 bases from V and 4 from J; bases not matched to a gene: 8. CDR3 in DNA: TGCGCCAGCAGCGCTTCCGGGACAGGGAGCTATGGCTACACCTTC. As protein: CASSASGTGSYGYTF.

The rearrangement links TRBV3-1 (or the pseudogene TRBV3-2) to TRBJ2-1, with 7 bases identical to TRBD2. The CDR3 length is 15 residues. Germline loops: CDR1 LGHDT, CDR2 YNNKEL (reference sequence). The J segment lost 9 bases and the V segment lost 0 bases, leaving 8 bases of the junction unmatched. Written as DNA, the CDR3 is TGTGCCAGCAGCCAAGAGACCGGACCGGGGGGTGAGCAGTTCTTC. Amino acids: CASSQETGPGGEQFF.

V and J are TRBV5-1 and TRBJ2-1; 15 nucleotides line up with TRBD2. The CDR3 is 16 amino acids. The V gene's germline CDR1 is SGHRS and CDR2 YFSETQ. The V and J ends lost 4 bases and 8 bases, in that order; junction bases with no gene match: 7. CDR3 loop: CASSIGLAGGPHEQFF. The DNA for the CDR3 is TGCGCCAGCAGCATCGGACTAGCGGGGGGGCCGCATGAGCAGTTCTTC.

The rearrangement links TRBV10-1 to TRBJ2-2; 7 bases agree with TRBD2. CDR3 size: 15 residues. The germline CDR1 and CDR2 sequences are WNHNN and SYGVQD (reference sequence). V trimming: 11 bases; J trimming: 3 bases; junction bases outside the gene matches: 12. This CDR3 is CAATQRGIDTGELFF. The CDR3 DNA follows: TGCGCCGCGACCCAGCGGGGAATAGACACCGGGGAGCTGTTTTTT.

V gene TRBV24-1 combines with J gene TRBJ2-2, with D perhaps matching TRBD2 (5 bases). This CDR3 contains 16 residues. Germline CDR1 and CDR2: KGHDR and SFDVKD. Between the trimmed V and J ends, which lost 3 bases and 2 bases, there was a span of 12 bases. CDR3 nucleotide sequence: TGTGCCACCAGTGATGCCGGGATACATAACACCGGGGAGCTGTTTTTT. It yields the protein CATSDAGIHNTGELFF.